The clone carrying this TCR beta chain was detected ten times or more. The data are from a study of molecular identifiers for immune sequencing clone quantification. Study background: In replicates, RNA from about 20,000 or 100,000 naive CD8 cells was split five ways, four sequenced.

The length of the CDR3 is 16 residues. The germline V gene has CDR1 SGHDN and CDR2 FVKESK. V lost 4 bases to trimming and J lost 0 bases, with 14 bases between them. Making the bulk TCR libraries relied on previously described methods and listed TCR primers. TCRdb reprocessed the PCR reads with MiXCR, giving one entry per CDR3 protein. The repertoire holds under 600,000 distinct CDR3 sequences, with about a fifth as singletons. The chain recombines TRBV14 with TRBJ2-3, with a possible D match to TRBD2 (5 bases). The sequence was obtained from a human donor in good health. Some libraries in this study had Jurkat cell RNA spiked in. The sample was naive CD8+ T cells from blood, with Jurkat cell RNA spiked in. Documented subset: FACS-sorted CD8+CD4-CCR7+CD45RA+ naive T cells. The CDR3 bases are TGTGCCAGCAGCCTTATCGAGCGGTCTAGCACAGATACGCAGTATTTT. It codes for CASSLIERSSTDTQYF.